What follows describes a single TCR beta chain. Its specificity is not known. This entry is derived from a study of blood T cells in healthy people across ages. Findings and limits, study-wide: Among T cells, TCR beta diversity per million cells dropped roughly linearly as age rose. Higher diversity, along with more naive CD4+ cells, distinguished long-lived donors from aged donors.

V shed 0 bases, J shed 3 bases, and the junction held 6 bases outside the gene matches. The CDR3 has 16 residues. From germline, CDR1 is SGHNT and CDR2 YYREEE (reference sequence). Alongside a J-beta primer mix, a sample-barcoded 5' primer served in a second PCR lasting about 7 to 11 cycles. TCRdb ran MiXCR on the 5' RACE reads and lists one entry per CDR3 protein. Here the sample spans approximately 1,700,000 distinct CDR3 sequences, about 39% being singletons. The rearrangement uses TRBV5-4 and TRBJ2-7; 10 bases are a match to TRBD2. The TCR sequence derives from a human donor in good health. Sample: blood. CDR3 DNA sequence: TGTGCCAGCAGCTTGGGAGGGCTAGCGGGGGACTACGAGCAGTACTTC. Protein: CASSLGGLAGDYEQYF. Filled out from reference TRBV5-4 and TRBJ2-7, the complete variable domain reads ETGVTQSPTHLIKTRGQQVTLRCSSQSGHNTVSWYQQALGQGPQFIFQYYREEENGRGNFPPRFSGLQFPNYSSELNVNALELDDSALYLCASSLGGLAGDYEQYFGPGTRLTVT.